The 31 T cell receptor beta chains below come from one sample, sequenced in a study of PD-1 blockade in mismatch repair-deficient tumors (dated by TCRdb to 2017 to 2019). The library was made by the immunoSEQ multiplex PCR assay. TCRdb carries this immuneACCESS record with in-frame sequences only. Its versions omit some clonotypes, under half of them owing to an unresolved V gene in the studies checked, with the rest unexplained. This sample comprises about 38,000 clones, roughly three quarters of them detected only once. The ten largest make up roughly 20% of the sample. Sequenced here: peripheral blood, sampled 4 weeks after starting pembrolizumab. These receptors were obtained from an adult with mismatch repair-deficient cancer.

The DNA for the CDR3 is TGTGCCAGCAGTTTGGGGGTATCTAACTATGGCTACACCTTC. This codes for CASSLGVSNYGYTF. The V call is TRBV27, the J call TRBJ1-2; tentative D call: TRBD1 (5 bases). The CDR3 spans 14 residues. V was shortened by 3 bases and J by 0 bases, with 8 bases between the two germline ends. The germline gives CDR1 MNHEY, CDR2 SMNVEV (reference sequence).

The chain has TRBV6-1 and TRBJ2-1, with TRBD1 identical over 7 bases. From germline, CDR1 is MNHNS and CDR2 SASEGT. V dropped 5 bases and J dropped 3; count of bases not matched to a gene: 4. This CDR3 contains 14 residues. CDR3 in amino acids: CASSWTGNYNEQFF. In DNA form, the CDR3 reads TGTGCCAGCAGTTGGACAGGCAACTACAATGAGCAGTTCTTC.

V is TRBV30 and J is TRBJ2-4; possibly TRBD1 for D (6 bases). The CDR3 covers 14 residues. From germline, CDR1 is GTSNPN and CDR2 SVGIG (reference sequence). Trimming pared 0 bases from V and 7 bases from J, leaving 13 bases between. The CDR3 sequence: CAWSVGTKGNIQYF. As DNA, the CDR3 is TGTGCCTGGAGTGTCGGGACAAAGGGGAACATTCAGTACTTC.

The chain combines TRBV27 with TRBJ2-3; D may correspond to TRBD1 or TRBD2 (5 bases each). CDR3 size: 11 residues. Germline V gene lookup returns CDR1 MNHEY and CDR2 SMNVEV (reference sequence). Trimming took off 6 bases at V and 8 bases at J, with 9 bases between the two ends. The CDR3 bases are TGTGCCAGCAGGCTTGGGGGTACGCAGTATTTT. Protein sequence: CASRLGGTQYF.

The V call is TRBV5-4, the J call TRBJ2-5; D is undetermined. Looked up from germline, CDR1 is SGHNT and CDR2 is YYREEE (reference sequence). Between the trimmed V and J ends, which lost 0 bases and 2 bases, there was a span of 5 bases. The CDR3 runs 13 residues. Here the CDR3 DNA reads TGTGCCAGCAGCTTGGTCGCGCAAGAGACCCAGTACTTC. It encodes CASSLVAQETQYF. The entire variable domain, with the rest obtained from reference TRBV5-4 and TRBJ2-5, is as follows: ETGVTQSPTHLIKTRGQQVTLRCSSQSGHNTVSWYQQALGQGPQFIFQYYREEENGRGNFPPRFSGLQFPNYSSELNVNALELDDSALYLCASSLVAQETQYFGPGTRLLVL.

The genes are TRBV6-1 and TRBJ2-6; no firm D call. V dropped 4 bases and J dropped 1 base, with 8 bases sitting between them. Per the germline V gene, CDR1 is MNHNS and CDR2 is SASEGT. The CDR3 runs to 15 residues. Here the CDR3 DNA reads TGTGCCAGCAGTGTAACTCTTTCTGGGGCCAACGTCCTGACTTTC. The encoded protein is CASSVTLSGANVLTF.

This sequence joins TRBV30 and TRBJ2-6, with TRBD2 matching 10 bases. This CDR3 region has 16 residues. Germline V gene data show CDR1 as GTSNPN and CDR2 as SVGIG (reference sequence). Unmatched junction bases numbered 4, after V lost 4 bases and J lost 1 base. The CDR3: CAWTRAGGSGANVLTF. The DNA of the CDR3 is TGTGCCTGGACCCGAGCGGGAGGGTCTGGGGCCAACGTCCTGACTTTC.

Sample share makes this clone medium-sized. This chain uses TRBV7-9 with TRBJ1-1, with D possibly being TRBD1 (6 bases). This CDR3 is 15 amino acids long. V gave up 1 base and J gave up 2 bases, with 11 bases separating them. The germline gives CDR1 SEHNR, CDR2 FQNEAQ (reference sequence). The CDR3 spells CASSLERGVNTEAFF. CDR3 coding DNA: TGTGCCAGCAGCTTAGAGAGGGGGGTTAACACTGAAGCTTTCTTT.

V and J are TRBV5-1 and TRBJ2-1, with 8 bases lining up with TRBD2. The CDR3 sequence is 18 residues long. Per the germline V gene, CDR1 is SGHRS and CDR2 is YFSETQ. Trimming took 2 bases from V and 5 from J; bases not matched to a gene: 15. The CDR3 here is CASSFTTPIAGRNNEQFF. In nucleotides, the CDR3 is TGCGCCAGCAGCTTCACCACCCCCATAGCGGGGAGAAACAATGAGCAGTTCTTC.

The V gene is TRBV6-1, the J gene TRBJ1-5; 8 nucleotides line up with TRBD1. Trimming at V came to 6 bases and at J to 8 bases, leaving 12 bases not matched to a gene. There are 15 residues in the CDR3. CDR1 and CDR2 (germline): MNHNS, SASEGT. CDR3 in DNA: TGTGCCAGCAGCCTAGCGAGGACAGGGAGGGAGCCCCAGCATTTT. Amino acids: CASSLARTGREPQHF.

V usage is TRBV6-6 and J usage is TRBJ1-2; the D is unclear. V lost 5 bases, J lost 2 bases, and 12 bases lay in between. CDR1 MNHNY and CDR2 SVGAGI come from the germline V gene (reference sequence). The CDR3 loop spans 14 amino acids. The CDR3, as DNA: TGTGCCAGCAGTATGGACGCAGGAAACTATGGCTACACCTTC. Amino acid sequence: CASSMDAGNYGYTF.

This CDR3 reads CASSVSGRATDTQYF. CDR3 DNA sequence: TGTGCCAGCAGCGTGAGCGGGAGGGCCACAGATACGCAGTATTTT. This chain links TRBV11-2 with TRBJ2-3; 10 bases align to TRBD2. The CDR3 covers 15 residues. J was trimmed by 2 bases and V by 5 bases; bases with no gene match: 4. The germline gives CDR1 SGHAT, CDR2 FQNNGV.

In its sample, this clone ranks as medium-sized. The DNA for the CDR3 is TGTGCCATCAGTGATGACAGCCTCTACGAGCAGTACTTC. The encoded protein is CAISDDSLYEQYF. The genes are TRBV10-3 and TRBJ2-7; maybe TRBD1 (5 bases). Germline V CDR1 and CDR2: ENHRY, SYGVKD. Deletions cut 3 bases from V and 3 bases from J, with 9 bases between. The length of the CDR3 is 13 residues.

The rearrangement joins TRBV6-5 to TRBJ2-1; possible D gene TRBD2, 6 bases. Trimming pared 9 bases from V and 7 bases from J, leaving 19 bases between. The CDR3 sequence is 14 residues long. Germline V gene lookup returns CDR1 MNHEY and CDR2 SVGAGI. CDR3 sequence (DNA): TGTGCCAGTTCGGTCGGCGGGAATCTTAATGAGCAGTTCTTC. It encodes CASSVGGNLNEQFF.

This clone was observed a single time. The J gene is TRBJ2-7, the V gene TRBV27; the D gene is possibly TRBD1 (5 bases). Between the trimmed V and J ends, which lost 3 bases and 4 bases, there was a span of 10 bases. Per the germline V gene, CDR1 is MNHEY and CDR2 is SMNVEV (reference sequence). There are 13 residues in the CDR3. The CDR3 region has the DNA TGTGCCAGCAGTTTTCGAAGGGGTTACGAGCAGTACTTC. The encoded protein is CASSFRRGYEQYF.

The rearrangement uses TRBV6-6 and TRBJ2-1; weak D call: TRBD2 (6 bases). The CDR3 runs 15 residues. V was cut by 2 bases and J by 4 bases, with 12 bases left in between. Germline V lookup: CDR1 MNHNY, CDR2 SVGAGI (reference sequence). CDR3 loop: CASSYRGTLYNEQFF. CDR3 nucleotide sequence: TGTGCCAGCAGTTACCGCGGGACCCTTTACAATGAGCAGTTCTTC.

The rearrangement joins TRBV5-1 to TRBJ2-2, with D unresolved. The CDR3 has 14 residues. Trimming left V 0 bases short and J 4 bases short, with 7 bases between. Germline loops: CDR1 SGHRS, CDR2 YFSETQ. CDR3 sequence: CASSLVSATGELFF. DNA of the CDR3: TGCGCCAGCAGCTTGGTGTCTGCCACCGGGGAGCTGTTTTTT.

The V and J genes are TRBV7-9 and TRBJ1-1; 7 bases are shared with TRBD1. The CDR3 is 14 amino acids. Germline assignment: CDR1 SEHNR and CDR2 FQNEAQ (reference sequence). The V segment lost 5 bases and the J segment 1 base; nucleotides outside the gene matches: 4. CDR3 DNA: TGTGCCAGCAGCCCGTGGACAGGGAACACTGAAGCTTTCTTT. Its protein product is CASSPWTGNTEAFF.

In this sample, this clone turned up once. This chain connects TRBV7-9 to TRBJ2-7; 8 bases map to TRBD2. In germline, CDR1 is SEHNR, CDR2 FQNEAQ (reference sequence). CDR3 length equals 16 residues. V was clipped by 10 bases and J by 11 bases; unmatched bases: 25. CDR3 in amino acids: CANTTGISRTSYPKYF. The CDR3, as DNA: TGTGCCAACACGACAGGTATTAGTAGGACTAGCTACCCTAAGTACTTC.

J is TRBJ2-1 and V is TRBV5-1, with 10 bases matching TRBD2. The CDR3 length is 14 residues. The V gene end was trimmed by 2 bases and the J gene end by 9 bases; junction bases not matched to a gene: 5. Germline V gives CDR1 SGHRS, CDR2 YFSETQ. The CDR3 reads CASSLLAGTGEQFF. The CDR3 nucleotides are TGCGCCAGCAGCTTACTAGCGGGAACGGGTGAGCAGTTCTTC.

The chain has TRBV30 and TRBJ1-5, with D maybe TRBD1 (5 bases). The germline V gene has CDR1 GTSNPN and CDR2 SVGIG (reference sequence). The V gene lost 0 bases and the J gene lost 3 bases, with 15 bases spanning the gap. CDR3 length: 16 amino acids. The CDR3 region has the DNA TGTGCCTGGAGTGTAAAACGGGGGGGACTCAATCAGCCCCAGCATTTT. It translates to CAWSVKRGGLNQPQHF.

This chain uses TRBV7-8 with TRBJ2-5; perhaps TRBD1 as D (6 bases). The CDR3 length is 11 residues. CDR1 is SGHVS, CDR2 FQNEAQ, per germline. V shed 7 bases and J shed 7 bases, with 10 bases lying between them. CDR3 DNA: TGTGCCAGCACCGAACAGGGGACCCAGTACTTC. Translation: CASTEQGTQYF.

The rearrangement links TRBV19 to TRBJ1-5; D remains unclear. V lost 3 bases to trimming and J lost 5 bases, with 14 bases between them. The CDR3 has 15 amino acids. The V gene's germline CDR1 is LNHDA and CDR2 SQIVND (reference sequence). The CDR3: CASSIEGGGYQPQHF. In DNA, the CDR3 is TGTGCCAGTAGTATTGAGGGAGGAGGGTATCAGCCCCAGCATTTT.

The gene calls are TRBV10-2 and TRBJ2-1, with 14 bases lining up with TRBD2. The V and J ends lost 6 bases and 6 bases, in that order; junction bases with no gene match: 4. Germline V gene lookup returns CDR1 WSHSY and CDR2 SAAADI. The CDR3 runs 15 residues. The CDR3, as DNA: TGCGCCAGCAGGCGGACTAGCGGGAGGATCAATGAGCAGTTCTTC. Residues: CASRRTSGRINEQFF.

The chain joins TRBV5-1 to TRBJ2-2; D remains ambiguous. This CDR3 has 13 residues. Trimming shortened V by 4 bases and J by 6 bases, and 10 bases separated the two germline ends. Germline lookup yields CDR1 SGHRS and CDR2 YFSETQ. As DNA, the CDR3 is TGCGCCAGCAGCCCGCTTTTGGCCGGGGAGCTGTTTTTT. Protein: CASSPLLAGELFF.

The chain combines TRBV28 with TRBJ2-3; no clear D. Germline V gene lookup returns CDR1 MDHEN and CDR2 SYDVKM. CDR3 size: 13 residues. V dropped 3 bases and J dropped 6 bases, with 10 bases sitting between them. CDR3 DNA: TGTGCCAGCAGTTTTAAAGGCGCCGATACGCAGTATTTT. Its protein is CASSFKGADTQYF. Full variable domain (remainder filled in from reference TRBV28 and TRBJ2-3): DVKVTQSSRYLVKRTGEKVFLECVQDMDHENMFWYRQDPGLGLRLIYFSYDVKMKEKGDIPEGYSVSREKKERFSLILESASTNQTSMYLCASSFKGADTQYFGPGTRLTVL.

The genes are TRBV11-2 and TRBJ2-7, with D possibly TRBD2 on 5 matching bases. Germline CDR1 SGHAT, CDR2 FQNNGV. The CDR3 is made up of 17 amino acids. Trimming removed 0 bases from V and 4 bases from J, with 19 bases in between. Here the CDR3 reads CASSLEALSQPGYEQYF. For the CDR3, the DNA is TGTGCCAGCAGCTTAGAAGCCCTCTCCCAGCCGGGATACGAGCAGTACTTC.

J is TRBJ2-7 and V is TRBV7-2; TRBD1 might be the D (6 bases). Trimming stripped 3 bases from V and 6 bases from J, with 15 bases between. CDR1 is SGHTA and CDR2 is FQGNSA in the germline V gene. The CDR3 runs 14 residues. The CDR3 protein is CASSFPNRVSEQYF. The CDR3 region has the DNA TGTGCCAGCAGCTTCCCCAACAGGGTCTCCGAGCAGTACTTC.

This clone showed up just a few times. The rearrangement uses TRBV5-4 and TRBJ2-3; 7 bases fit TRBD2. The junction had 6 bases not matched to a gene; V was cut back by 4 bases and J by 4 bases. The V gene's germline CDR1 is SGHNT and CDR2 YYREEE (reference sequence). The CDR3 is made up of 14 amino acids. The CDR3 region has the DNA TGTGCCAGCAGCAACGCGGGAGTCGCAGATACGCAGTATTTT. Amino acid sequence: CASSNAGVADTQYF.

The CDR3 region has the DNA TGCGCCAGCAGCCCCACCAACCCTATATATGGCTACACCTTC. Protein sequence: CASSPTNPIYGYTF. This chain uses TRBV5-1 with TRBJ1-2; D uncertain. The length of the CDR3 is 14 residues. The V gene's germline CDR1 is SGHRS and CDR2 YFSETQ. Trimming took off 4 bases at V and 5 bases at J, with 15 bases between the two ends.

This clone was recorded once. The rearrangement uses TRBV19 and TRBJ2-7; the match to TRBD1 covers 7 bases. Germline trimming cut 5 bases from V and 6 bases from J; bases unmatched to any gene: 10. Germline CDR1 and CDR2: LNHDA and SQIVND (reference sequence). The CDR3 sequence is 14 residues long. The CDR3 nucleotides are TGTGCCAGTAGTTCGCGGACAGGCCCCTCCGAGCAGTACTTC. Amino acid sequence: CASSSRTGPSEQYF.